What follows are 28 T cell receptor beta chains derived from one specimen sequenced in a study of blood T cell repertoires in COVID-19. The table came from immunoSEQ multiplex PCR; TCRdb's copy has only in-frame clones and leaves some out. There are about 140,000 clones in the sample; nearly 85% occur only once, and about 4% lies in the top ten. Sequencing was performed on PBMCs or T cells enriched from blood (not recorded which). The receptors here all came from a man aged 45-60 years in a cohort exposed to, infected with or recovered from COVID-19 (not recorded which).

This CDR3 is CASTLGRDTEAFF. CDR3 sequence (DNA): TGTGCCAGCACCCTGGGGAGGGACACTGAAGCTTTCTTT. The J gene is TRBJ1-1, the V gene TRBV12-3 or TRBV12-4, with unresolved D. The CDR3 loop spans 13 amino acids. Deletions cut 7 bases from V and 3 bases from J, with 12 bases between.

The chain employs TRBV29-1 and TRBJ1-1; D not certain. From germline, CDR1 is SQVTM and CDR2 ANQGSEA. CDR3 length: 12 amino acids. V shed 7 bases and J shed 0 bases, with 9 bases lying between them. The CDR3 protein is CSAGPVNTEAFF. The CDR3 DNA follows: TGCAGCGCCGGTCCGGTGAACACTGAAGCTTTCTTT.

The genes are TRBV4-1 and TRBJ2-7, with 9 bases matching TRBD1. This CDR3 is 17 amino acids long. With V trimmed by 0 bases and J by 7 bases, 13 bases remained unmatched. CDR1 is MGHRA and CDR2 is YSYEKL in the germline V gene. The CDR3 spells CASSQDPITQGAKEQYF. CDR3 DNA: TGCGCCAGCAGCCAAGACCCAATAACACAGGGGGCGAAGGAGCAGTACTTC.

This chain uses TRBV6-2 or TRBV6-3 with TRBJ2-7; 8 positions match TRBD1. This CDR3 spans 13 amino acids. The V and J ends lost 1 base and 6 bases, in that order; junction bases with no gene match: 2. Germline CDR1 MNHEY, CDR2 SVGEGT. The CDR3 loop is CASSYWTGREQYF. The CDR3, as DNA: TGTGCCAGCAGTTACTGGACAGGGCGCGAGCAGTACTTC.

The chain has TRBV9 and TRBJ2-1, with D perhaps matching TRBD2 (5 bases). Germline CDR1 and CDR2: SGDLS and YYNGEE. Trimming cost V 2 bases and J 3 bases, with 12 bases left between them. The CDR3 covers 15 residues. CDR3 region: CASSVAGTYYNEQFF. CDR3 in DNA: TGTGCCAGCAGCGTCGCGGGTACCTACTACAATGAGCAGTTCTTC.

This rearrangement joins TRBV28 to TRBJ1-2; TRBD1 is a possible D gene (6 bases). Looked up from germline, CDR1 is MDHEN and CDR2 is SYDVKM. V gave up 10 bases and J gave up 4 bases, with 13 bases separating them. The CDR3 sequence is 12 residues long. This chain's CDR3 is CATRPDSYGYTF. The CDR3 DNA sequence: TGTGCCACTAGGCCGGACAGCTATGGCTACACCTTC.

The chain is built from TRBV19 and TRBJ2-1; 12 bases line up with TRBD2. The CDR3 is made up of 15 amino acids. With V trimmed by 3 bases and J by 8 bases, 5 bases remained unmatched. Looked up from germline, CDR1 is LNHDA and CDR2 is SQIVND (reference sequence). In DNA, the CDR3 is TGTGCCAGTAGTATTCTAGCGGGAGGGCCGGATGAGCAGTTCTTC. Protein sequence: CASSILAGGPDEQFF.

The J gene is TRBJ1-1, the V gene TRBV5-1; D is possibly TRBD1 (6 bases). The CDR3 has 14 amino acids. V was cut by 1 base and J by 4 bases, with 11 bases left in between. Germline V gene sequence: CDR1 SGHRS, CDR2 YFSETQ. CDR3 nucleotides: TGCGCCAGCAGCTTGCACAGGGCGAGCACTGAAGCTTTCTTT. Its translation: CASSLHRASTEAFF.

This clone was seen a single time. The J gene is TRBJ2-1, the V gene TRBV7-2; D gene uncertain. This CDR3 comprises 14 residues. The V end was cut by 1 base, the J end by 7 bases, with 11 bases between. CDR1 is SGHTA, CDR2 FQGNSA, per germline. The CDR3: CASSLVESSNEQFF. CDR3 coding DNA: TGTGCCAGCAGCTTAGTGGAGAGTTCTAATGAGCAGTTCTTC.

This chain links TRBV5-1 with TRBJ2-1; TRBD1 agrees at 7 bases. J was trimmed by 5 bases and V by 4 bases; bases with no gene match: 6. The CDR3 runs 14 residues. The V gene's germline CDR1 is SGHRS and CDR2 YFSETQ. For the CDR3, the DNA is TGCGCCAGCAGCCGGTGGGACAGAGACAATGAGCAGTTCTTC. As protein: CASSRWDRDNEQFF. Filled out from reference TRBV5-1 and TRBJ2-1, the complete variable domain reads KAGVTQTPRYLIKTRGQQVTLSCSPISGHRSVSWYQQTPGQGLQFLFEYFSETQRNKGNFPGRFSGRQFSNSRSEMNVSTLELGDSALYLCASSRWDRDNEQFFGPGTRLTVL.

The CDR3 DNA follows: TGTGCCAGCAGCAGACTAGCGCGTGGCGGTGAGCAGTTCTTC. Protein product: CASSRLARGGEQFF. V gene TRBV28 combines with J gene TRBJ2-1; 8 bases fit TRBD2. J lost 9 bases, V lost 6 bases, and 10 bases had no gene match. The germline V gene has CDR1 MDHEN and CDR2 SYDVKM. This CDR3 region has 14 residues.

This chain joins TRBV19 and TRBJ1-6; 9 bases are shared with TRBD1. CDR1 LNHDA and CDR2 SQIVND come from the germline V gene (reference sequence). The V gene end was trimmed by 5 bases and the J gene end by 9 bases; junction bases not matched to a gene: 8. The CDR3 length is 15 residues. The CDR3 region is CASSSGQGQISPLHF. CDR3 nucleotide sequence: TGTGCCAGTAGTTCGGGACAGGGCCAAATTTCACCCCTCCACTTT.

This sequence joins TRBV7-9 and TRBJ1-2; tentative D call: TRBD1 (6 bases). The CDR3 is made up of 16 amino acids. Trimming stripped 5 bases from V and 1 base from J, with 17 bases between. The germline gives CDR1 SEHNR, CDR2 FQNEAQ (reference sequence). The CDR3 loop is CASSAGEGQFNYGYTF. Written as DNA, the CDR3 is TGTGCCAGCAGCGCAGGGGAAGGACAGTTTAACTATGGCTACACCTTC. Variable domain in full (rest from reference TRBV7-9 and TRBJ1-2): DTGVSQNPRHKITKRGQNVTFRCDPISEHNRLYWYRQTLGQGPEFLTYFQNEAQLEKSRLLSDRFSAERPKGSFSTLEIQRTEQGDSAMYLCASSAGEGQFNYGYTFGSGTRLTVV.

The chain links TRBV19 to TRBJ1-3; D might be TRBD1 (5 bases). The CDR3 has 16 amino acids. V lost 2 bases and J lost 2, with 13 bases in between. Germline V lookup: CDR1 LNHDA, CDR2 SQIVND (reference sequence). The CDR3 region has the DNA TGTGCCAGTAGTATATCAGCCGTGGGGCCTGGAAACACCATATATTTT. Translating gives CASSISAVGPGNTIYF.

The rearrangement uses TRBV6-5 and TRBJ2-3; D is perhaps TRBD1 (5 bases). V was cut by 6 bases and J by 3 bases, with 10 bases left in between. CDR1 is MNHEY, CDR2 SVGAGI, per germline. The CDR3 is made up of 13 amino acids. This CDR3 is CASSDSRTDTQYF. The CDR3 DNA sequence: TGTGCCAGCAGCGACAGTCGGACAGATACGCAGTATTTT.

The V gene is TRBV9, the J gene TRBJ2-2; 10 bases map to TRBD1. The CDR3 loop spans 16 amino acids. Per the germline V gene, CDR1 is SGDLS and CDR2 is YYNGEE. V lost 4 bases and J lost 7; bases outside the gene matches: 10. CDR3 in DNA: TGTGCCAGCAGCCCCCGACAGGGGGCGAAGGGCGGGGAGCTGTTTTTT. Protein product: CASSPRQGAKGGELFF.

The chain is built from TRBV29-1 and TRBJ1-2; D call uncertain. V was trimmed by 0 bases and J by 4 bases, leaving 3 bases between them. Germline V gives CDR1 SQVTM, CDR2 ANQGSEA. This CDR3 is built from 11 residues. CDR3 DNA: TGCAGCGTTGAAGATCGCTATGGCTACACCTTC. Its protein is CSVEDRYGYTF.

The CDR3 protein is CASSGAGGRQYF. The CDR3 DNA reads as TGTGCCAGCAGCGGAGCGGGAGGCCGGCAGTACTTC. The chain is built from TRBV7-3 and TRBJ2-7; 9 bases align to TRBD2. J gave up 9 bases and V 5 bases, and 5 bases lay outside the gene matches. The CDR3 loop spans 12 amino acids. Germline values: CDR1 SGHTA, CDR2 FQGTGA.

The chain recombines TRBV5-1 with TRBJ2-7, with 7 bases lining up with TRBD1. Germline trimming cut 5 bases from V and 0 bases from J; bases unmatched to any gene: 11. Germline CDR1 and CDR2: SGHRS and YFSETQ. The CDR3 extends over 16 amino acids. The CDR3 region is CASRSAGTVGSYEQYF. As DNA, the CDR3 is TGCGCCAGCAGATCCGCCGGGACAGTGGGCTCCTACGAGCAGTACTTC.

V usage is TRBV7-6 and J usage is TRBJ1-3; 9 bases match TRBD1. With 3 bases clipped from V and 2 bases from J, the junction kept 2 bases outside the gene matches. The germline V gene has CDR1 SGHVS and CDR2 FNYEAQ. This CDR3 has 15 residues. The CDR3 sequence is CASSLDRGPGNTIYF. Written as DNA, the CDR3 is TGTGCCAGCAGCTTGGACAGGGGACCTGGAAACACCATATATTTT. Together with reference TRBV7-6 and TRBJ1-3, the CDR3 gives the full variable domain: GAGVSQSPRYKVTKRGQDVALRCDPISGHVSLYWYRQALGQGPEFLTYFNYEAQQDKSGLPNDRFSAERPEGSISTLTIQRTEQRDSAMYRCASSLDRGPGNTIYFGEGSWLTVV.

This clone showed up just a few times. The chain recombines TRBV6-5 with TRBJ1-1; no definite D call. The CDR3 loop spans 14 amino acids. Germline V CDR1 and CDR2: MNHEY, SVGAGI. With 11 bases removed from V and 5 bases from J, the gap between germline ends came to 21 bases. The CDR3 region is CAVAPLTRNTEAFF. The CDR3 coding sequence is TGTGCCGTGGCCCCCCTCACGAGGAATACTGAAGCTTTCTTT.

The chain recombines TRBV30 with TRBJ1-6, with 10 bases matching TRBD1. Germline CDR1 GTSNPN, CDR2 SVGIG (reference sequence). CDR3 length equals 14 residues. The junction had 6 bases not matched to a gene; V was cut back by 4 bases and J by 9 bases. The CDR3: CAWMKGQGTSPLHF. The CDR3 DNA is TGTGCCTGGATGAAGGGACAGGGGACTTCACCCCTCCACTTT. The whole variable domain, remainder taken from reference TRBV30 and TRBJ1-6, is SQTIHQWPATLVQPVGSPLSLECTVEGTSNPNLYWYRQAAGRGLQLLFYSVGIGQISSEVPQNLSASRPQDRQFILSSKKLLLSDSGFYLCAWMKGQGTSPLHFGNGTRLTVT.

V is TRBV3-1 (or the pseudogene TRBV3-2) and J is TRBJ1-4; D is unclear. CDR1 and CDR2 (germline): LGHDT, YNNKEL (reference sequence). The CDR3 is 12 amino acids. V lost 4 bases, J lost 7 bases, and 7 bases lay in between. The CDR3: CASSPSSEKLFF. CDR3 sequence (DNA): TGTGCCAGCAGCCCCTCTTCTGAAAAACTGTTTTTT.

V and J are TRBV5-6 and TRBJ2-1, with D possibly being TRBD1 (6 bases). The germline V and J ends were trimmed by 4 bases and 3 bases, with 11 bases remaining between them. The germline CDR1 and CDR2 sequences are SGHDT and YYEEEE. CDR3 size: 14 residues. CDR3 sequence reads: CASSRDILYNEQFF. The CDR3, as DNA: TGTGCCAGCAGCAGGGACATCCTCTACAATGAGCAGTTCTTC.

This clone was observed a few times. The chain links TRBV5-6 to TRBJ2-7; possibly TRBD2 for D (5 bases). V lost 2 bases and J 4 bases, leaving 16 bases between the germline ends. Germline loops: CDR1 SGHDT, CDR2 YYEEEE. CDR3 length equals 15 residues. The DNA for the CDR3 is TGTGCCAGCAGCTTCCTAAGGTTGACGGGGTACGAGCAGTACTTC. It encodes CASSFLRLTGYEQYF.

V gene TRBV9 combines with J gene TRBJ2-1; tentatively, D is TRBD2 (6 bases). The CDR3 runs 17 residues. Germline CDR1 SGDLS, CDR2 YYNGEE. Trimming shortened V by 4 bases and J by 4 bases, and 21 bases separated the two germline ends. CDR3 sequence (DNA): TGTGCCAGCAGCTTTGGGGTCGGGGGATCGCTGTACAATGAGCAGTTCTTC. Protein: CASSFGVGGSLYNEQFF.

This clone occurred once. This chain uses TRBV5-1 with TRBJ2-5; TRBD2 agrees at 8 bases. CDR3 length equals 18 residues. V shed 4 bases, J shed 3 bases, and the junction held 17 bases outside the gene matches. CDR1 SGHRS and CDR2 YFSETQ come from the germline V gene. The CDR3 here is CASSRGRGGPVGEETQYF. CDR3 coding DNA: TGCGCCAGCAGCAGGGGCCGGGGGGGACCCGTCGGAGAAGAGACCCAGTACTTC.

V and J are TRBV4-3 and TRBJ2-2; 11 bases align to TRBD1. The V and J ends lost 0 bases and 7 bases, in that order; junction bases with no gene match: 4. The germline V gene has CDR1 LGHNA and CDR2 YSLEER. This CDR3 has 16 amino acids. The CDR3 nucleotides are TGCGCCAGCAGCCAAGATCGGACAGGGGGCAGCGGGGAGCTGTTTTTT. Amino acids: CASSQDRTGGSGELFF.